This section outlines one TCR beta chain sequence together with its context. Survey-level immunoSEQ sequencing profiled the TCR beta repertoire. Clones were read by immunoSEQ multiplex PCR, and TCRdb kept only the in-frame ones, dropping some. The sample lists about 50,000 clones, just over 90% occurring once. CDR1 SGHNT and CDR2 YYREEE come from the germline V gene (reference sequence). CDR3 length: 15 amino acids. The V gene end was trimmed by 5 bases and the J gene end by 5 bases; junction bases not matched to a gene: 5. The chain employs TRBV5-4 and TRBJ2-1; 12 nucleotides match TRBD1. The clonotype comes from a man aged 35-49 years with rheumatoid arthritis. Sequencing input: PBMCs. The CDR3 loop is CASRPRDRGHNEQFF. CDR3 DNA sequence: TGTGCCAGCAGGCCCCGGGACAGGGGGCACAATGAGCAGTTCTTC. Together with reference TRBV5-4 and TRBJ2-1, the CDR3 gives the full variable domain: ETGVTQSPTHLIKTRGQQVTLRCSSQSGHNTVSWYQQALGQGPQFIFQYYREEENGRGNFPPRFSGLQFPNYSSELNVNALELDDSALYLCASRPRDRGHNEQFFGPGTRLTVL.